These T cell receptor beta chains were read from a single sample in a study of OX40 agonist ivuxolimab in advanced cancers. Some clones are missing from TCRdb's copy, which holds only in-frame ones; the method was immunoSEQ multiplex PCR. The sample records tens of thousands of clones, around 87% being singletons. The source was CD4+ or CD8+ T cells sorted from blood, collected in a trial of the OX40 agonist ivuxolimab. The receptors originated from an adult with an advanced solid tumor such as melanoma, head and neck, liver or kidney cancer. Both conserved end residues are part of each CDR3. The order of the fields is V gene, J gene, CDR3 length, clone size, CDR3 protein. Clone size is shown for a subset of rows, as once, few, many or a class of expanded clone.

TRBV7-9	TRBJ1-5	12	few	CASSHISQPQHF
TRBV10-3	TRBJ2-3	11	few	CAISAKYTQYF
TRBV5-1	TRBJ1-1	15	.	CASSLAGSRNTEAFF
TRBV11-2	TRBJ2-7	12	few	CASSLSRGEQYF
TRBV30	TRBJ1-6	15	.	CAWSVHRPYNSPLHF
TRBV7-9	TRBJ2-7	12	few	CASSPEYYEQYF
TRBV27	TRBJ2-7	15	.	CASRARGRGTYEQYF
TRBV29-1	TRBJ1-6	17	.	CSEPRIWGQGYNSPLHF
TRBV5-1	TRBJ2-5	15	.	CASSLGGGAEETQYF
TRBV11-2	TRBJ2-7	13	.	CASSLVGLGEQYF
TRBV5-8	TRBJ1-1	13	.	CASSFTGGWGAFF
TRBV27	TRBJ1-2	17	few	CASSSGAVRWNNYGYTF
TRBV11-2	TRBJ2-1	14	few	CASSSGLVSSEQFF
TRBV6-1	TRBJ2-5	15	.	CASSEGLAGGKTQYF
TRBV7-9	TRBJ2-1	14	.	CASSLVSSYNEQFF
TRBV10-3	TRBJ2-6	17	.	CAISESMGPGTNNVLTF
TRBV14	TRBJ2-1	19	.	CASSQDRLRGRGGYNEQFF
TRBV4-3	TRBJ1-1	17	.	CASSQEITTDRVTEAFF
TRBV6-4	TRBJ1-1	14	once	CASRTQTGNTEAFF
TRBV29-1	TRBJ2-7	10	once	CSVSEREQYF
TRBV2	TRBJ1-1	14	.	CASSEKTANTEAFF
TRBV19	TRBJ1-2	16	once	CASSTYAGTGGKGYTF
TRBV27	TRBJ1-4	14	few	CASRQGQENEKLFF
TRBV5-1	TRBJ2-7	13	.	CASSLAWTYEQYF
TRBV11-2	TRBJ1-5	13	.	CASSLEGGQPQHF
TRBV7-2	TRBJ2-3	18	once	CASRPLPIAGEARGTQYF
TRBV28	TRBJ2-2	15	.	CASSHRTGAMGELFF
TRBV6-5	TRBJ2-1	16	.	CASSYSGTSGSREQFF
TRBV7-2	TRBJ2-2	14	.	CASSLAGDLEELFF
TRBV7-9	TRBJ1-1	15	.	CASSVGQGAGTEAFF
TRBV7-9	TRBJ2-1	18	.	CASSPRGRGGLSYDEQFF
TRBV11-2	TRBJ2-6	19	.	CASSLDRLAGAGGANVLTF
TRBV7-8	TRBJ2-2	19	.	CASSLYRLAGAGGTGELFF
TRBV15	TRBJ2-7	15	.	CATSRDHEAAAEQYF
TRBV6-5	TRBJ2-7	15	.	CASSYSKGGSYEQYF
TRBV11-2	TRBJ2-2	16	.	CASSNGGTANTGELFF
TRBV19	TRBJ2-7	13	.	CASSIEQGYEQYF
TRBV7-2	TRBJ2-2	18	.	CASSLAIAGGSYTGELFF
TRBV7-6	TRBJ1-3	18	.	CASSKGGTPTSNGNTIYF
TRBV19	TRBJ1-2	13	.	CASNSLQGGGYTF
TRBV30	TRBJ1-5	13	.	CAWSVGASGPQHF